This T cell receptor (beta chain) was sequenced in a study of blood T cell repertoires in COVID-19. For the study at large: Sites in the United States, Italy and Spain provided acute and convalescent COVID-19 samples. The analysed material was cDNA or gDNA that came from T cells, B-cell-depleted T cells, or PBMCs.

In the authors' workflow: Cell counts per sample came from amplifying reference gene primers. The protocol was immunoSEQ multiplex PCR, while the TCRdb copy is restricted to in-frame clones and leaves out a portion. V and J calls plus clone size are reproduced from that table; the DNA served to infer D and trimming. The sample has just over 350,000 clones; around 88% are singletons. Recruited during active infection, patients (from Seattle) were subsequently followed longitudinally. Germline values: CDR1 SGHAT, CDR2 FQDESV (reference sequence). V trimming: 6 bases; J trimming: 2 bases; junction bases outside the gene matches: 4. This CDR3 has 15 amino acids.

The chain couples TRBV11-1 to TRBJ2-2; 9 bases align to TRBD1. This TCR was sampled from a woman aged 55-70 years with COVID-19, enrolled during active disease. The sequencing sample was made of peripheral blood. CDR3 region: CASRRTGANTGELFF. CDR3 DNA sequence: TGTGCCAGCAGGCGGACAGGGGCCAACACCGGGGAGCTGTTTTTT.